This is a list of T cell receptor beta chains from one sample in a study of patients and donors after allogeneic stem cell transplantation. TCRdb reprocessed the RT-PCR reads with MiXCR, giving one entry per CDR3 protein. Of approximately 160,000 distinct CDR3 sequences listed, about 29% are singletons. Sample: blood, either unsorted or a sorted T cell fraction (not recorded which). The receptor set was obtained from a human donor who was either an allogeneic HSCT recipient or a stem cell or donor lymphocyte infusion donor (not recorded which). It is not recorded whose cells these are; they may come from a transplant donor. Both conserved end residues are part of each CDR3. The D gene is left open where the match is weak. Clone size is not always given. Where it is, it says once, few, many or a class for expanded clones.

TRBV5-1	.	TRBJ2-7	.	CASSLLGDVHEQYF	TGCGCCAGCAGCTTGTTGGGAGATGTGCACGAGCAGTACTTC
TRBV20-1	.	TRBJ2-5	.	CSARDLSVKRGQAQETQYF	TGCAGTGCTAGAGATCTAAGTGTGAAGCGGGGACAGGCCCAAGAGACCCAGTACTTC
TRBV20-1	.	TRBJ1-4	TRBD1	CSAPGTGGEKLFF	TGCAGTGCCCCCGGGACAGGAGGTGAAAAACTGTTTTTT
TRBV6-5	few	TRBJ1-1	.	CASSYSQNRENTEAFF	TGTGCCAGCAGTTACTCGCAGAACAGGGAGAACACTGAAGCTTTCTTT
TRBV5-6	.	TRBJ2-5	TRBD2	CASSLFPGLAGMLQETQYF	TGTGCCAGCAGCTTGTTCCCTGGGCTAGCGGGAATGCTTCAAGAGACCCAGTACTTC
TRBV7-8	few	TRBJ2-2	.	CASSPLNTGELFF	TGTGCCAGCAGCCCTCTAAACACCGGGGAGCTGTTTTTT
TRBV5-1	many	TRBJ1-2	.	CASSFTGTHNYGYTF	TGCGCCAGCAGCTTCACCGGGACACATAACTATGGCTACACCTTC
TRBV6-2/TRBV6-3	.	TRBJ1-6	.	CASGGQSSSSYNSPLHF	TGTGCCAGCGGAGGACAGTCGTCGAGCTCCTATAATTCACCCCTCCACTTT
TRBV4-1	few	TRBJ1-5	.	CASSQAGEKSQPQHF	TGCGCCAGCAGCCAAGCTGGGGAGAAGAGTCAGCCCCAGCATTTT
TRBV7-3	.	TRBJ2-1	TRBD1	CASSLDPGGYNEQFF	TGTGCCAGCAGCTTAGACCCAGGGGGCTACAATGAGCAGTTCTTC
TRBV20-1	few	TRBJ1-2	TRBD1	CSAHWTGPSYGYTF	TGCAGTGCCCACTGGACAGGGCCATCCTATGGCTACACCTTC
TRBV6-5	.	TRBJ2-7	TRBD1	CASSPGQDYEQYF	TGTGCCAGCAGTCCGGGACAGGACTACGAGCAGTACTTC
TRBV11-3	few	TRBJ2-1	TRBD2	CASSEIAGGAGEQFF	TGTGCCAGCAGCGAAATAGCGGGAGGAGCCGGGGAGCAGTTCTTC
TRBV27	.	TRBJ1-2	.	CASSLGRSGYGYTF	TGTGCCAGCAGTTTAGGCAGGTCGGGATATGGCTACACCTTC
TRBV24-1	.	TRBJ1-1	.	CATSDGDLNTEAFF	TGTGCCACCAGTGATGGGGACTTGAACACTGAAGCTTTCTTT
TRBV10-3	.	TRBJ2-7	TRBD2	CAIGGLESLHEQYF	TGTGCCATCGGGGGACTAGAATCGCTTCACGAGCAGTACTTC
TRBV4-1	few	TRBJ2-4	.	CASSGTTGRGAKNIQYF	TGCGCCAGCAGCGGGACGACAGGCCGGGGGGCCAAAAACATTCAGTACTTC
TRBV12-3/TRBV12-4	few	TRBJ1-5	.	CASSSGTHSNQPQHF	TGTGCCAGCAGTTCTGGGACACATAGCAATCAGCCCCAGCATTTT
TRBV4-3	few	TRBJ2-1	.	CASSQVLGLDSYNEQFF	TGCGCCAGCAGCCAAGTTTTAGGCTTAGACTCCTACAATGAGCAGTTCTTC
TRBV5-1	many	TRBJ1-1	.	CASSLYGGSTEAFF	TGCGCCAGCAGCTTGTACGGGGGAAGTACTGAAGCTTTCTTT
TRBV5-1	.	TRBJ2-7	TRBD2	CASSLGASGYSYEQYF	TGCGCCAGCAGCTTGGGGGCTAGCGGTTATTCCTACGAGCAGTACTTC
TRBV2	.	TRBJ1-4	TRBD1	CASSELTGRNEKLFF	TGTGCCAGCAGTGAATTGACAGGGAGAAATGAAAAACTGTTTTTT
TRBV7-2	.	TRBJ1-3	.	CASSNYRVSGNTIYF	TGTGCCAGCAGCAATTACAGGGTATCTGGAAACACCATATATTTT
TRBV4-3	.	TRBJ2-1	.	CASSQDYREDEQFF	TGCGCCAGCAGCCAAGATTACAGGGAGGATGAGCAGTTCTTC
TRBV19	.	TRBJ2-7	.	CASTLKGGTYYEQYF	TGTGCCAGTACCTTAAAGGGGGGGACCTACTACGAGCAGTACTTC
TRBV29-1	.	TRBJ2-7	TRBD2	CSVARVAGPYEQYF	TGCAGCGTTGCCCGGGTAGCGGGACCCTACGAGCAGTACTTC
TRBV3-1	.	TRBJ2-3	.	CASSQAAGTQYF	TGTGCCAGCAGCCAAGCGGCTGGTACGCAGTATTTT
TRBV4-2	few	TRBJ1-3	TRBD1	CASSPAGRGNSGNTIYF	TGTGCCAGCAGCCCAGCCGGCAGGGGGAACTCTGGAAACACCATATATTTT
TRBV6-5	once	TRBJ2-2	.	CASNRVETNTGELFF	TGTGCCAGCAACAGGGTGGAGACCAACACCGGGGAGCTGTTTTTT
TRBV12-3/TRBV12-4	.	TRBJ2-5	.	CASSLRDGQETQYF	TGTGCCAGCAGTTTAAGGGACGGTCAAGAGACCCAGTACTTC
TRBV6-2/TRBV6-3	.	TRBJ2-7	TRBD1	CASSYGTGAREQYF	TGTGCCAGCAGTTACGGTACAGGGGCTCGGGAGCAGTACTTC
TRBV15	.	TRBJ1-1	TRBD1	CATSIRQGRTEAFF	TGTGCCACCAGCATACGACAGGGGCGGACTGAAGCTTTCTTT
TRBV27	few	TRBJ2-7	TRBD1	CASSSGQGTSSYEQYF	TGTGCCAGCAGTTCCGGACAGGGTACGAGCTCCTACGAGCAGTACTTC
TRBV4-2	many	TRBJ1-6	.	CASSQDRDSPLHF	TGTGCCAGCAGCCAAGATAGGGATTCACCCCTCCACTTT
TRBV6-5	few	TRBJ1-1	.	CASSYGAEAFF	TGTGCCAGCAGTTATGGGGCAGAAGCTTTCTTT
TRBV6-5	.	TRBJ2-7	TRBD1	CASSYSTGGGEQYF	TGTGCCAGCAGTTACTCGACAGGGGGCGGCGAGCAGTACTTC
TRBV12-3/TRBV12-4	few	TRBJ2-3	TRBD1	CASTLWDRGLGTDTQYF	TGTGCCAGCACCTTATGGGACAGGGGTTTGGGCACAGATACGCAGTATTTT
TRBV12-3/TRBV12-4	.	TRBJ2-5	.	CASSHGQPETQYF	TGTGCCAGCAGCCACGGACAGCCGGAGACCCAGTACTTC
TRBV10-3	many	TRBJ2-1	TRBD2	CAISERLAGVVGVYNEQFF	TGTGCCATCAGTGAAAGACTAGCGGGAGTGGTCGGCGTTTACAATGAGCAGTTCTTC
TRBV6-2/TRBV6-3	.	TRBJ2-2	.	CASILGYTGELFF	TGTGCCAGCATCCTAGGCTACACCGGGGAGCTGTTTTTT
TRBV5-1	once	TRBJ2-7	.	CASRPGDTMGNEQYF	TGCGCCAGCAGACCAGGGGACACGATGGGTAACGAGCAGTACTTC
TRBV7-9	many	TRBJ1-1	.	CASSLVTGQTEAFF	TGTGCCAGCAGCTTAGTGACCGGACAGACTGAAGCTTTCTTT
TRBV5-1	.	TRBJ2-1	.	CASSLGSSSYNEQFF	TGCGCCAGCAGCTTGGGTTCAAGCTCCTACAATGAGCAGTTCTTC
TRBV7-9	.	TRBJ2-2	.	CASSPPSGPARTGELFF	TGTGCCAGCAGCCCACCATCCGGACCCGCGAGAACCGGGGAGCTGTTTTTT
TRBV28	many	TRBJ1-1	TRBD1	CASSLFLGQGGGTEAFF	TGTGCCAGCAGTTTATTCCTGGGACAGGGGGGAGGCACTGAAGCTTTCTTT
TRBV12-3/TRBV12-4	many	TRBJ1-5	TRBD1	CASSLGQVVGSNQPQHF	TGTGCCAGCAGTTTGGGACAGGTGGTAGGGAGCAATCAGCCCCAGCATTTT
TRBV12-3/TRBV12-4	few	TRBJ2-7	.	CASSSDGPYEQYF	TGTGCCAGCAGTTCGGACGGTCCCTACGAGCAGTACTTC
TRBV12-3/TRBV12-4	.	TRBJ2-5	.	CASSLLGAQETQYF	TGTGCCAGCAGTTTACTTGGGGCCCAAGAGACCCAGTACTTC